This T cell receptor (beta chain) was documented in a study of PD-1 blockade in classical Hodgkin lymphoma. The CDR3 has 18 residues. Germline CDR1 and CDR2: SGHTA and FQGNSA. The V segment lost 5 bases and the J segment 12 bases; nucleotides outside the gene matches: 22. Study-wide results and limits: Some patients began nivolumab under 1 year after ASCT. These patients were excluded from later analyses. By C4D1 there was a significant rise in CD4+ TCR diversity but not in CD8+ TCR diversity. The study found complete responders had baseline diversity similar to newly diagnosed patients.

Brentuximab vedotin exposure varied, and every patient relapsed after autologous stem cell transplantation. Complete response, partial response or progressive disease was recorded as best response. Concerning this clone itself: What it recognizes is unknown.

TCRdb keeps only in-frame clones here, not all; method: immunoSEQ multiplex PCR. The repertoire consists of about 110,000 clones, with roughly nine tenths occurring once and the leading ten covering nearly 20%. The receptor's source is a human donor with classical Hodgkin lymphoma. This chain connects TRBV7-2 to TRBJ2-3; 11 nucleotides line up with TRBD2. This sample comprised peripheral blood mononuclear cells (PBMCs), obtained before the second cycle of nivolumab. CDR3 in amino acids: CASSPRHILAGGLPLQYF. CDR3 DNA: TGTGCCAGCAGCCCACGGCATATTCTAGCGGGAGGTCTCCCTCTACAGTATTTT.